The clone carrying this T cell receptor beta chain was seen just once. Its matching antigen is unknown. The CDR3 runs to 15 residues. J gave up 12 bases and V 5 bases, and 10 bases lay outside the gene matches. Germline V lookup: CDR1 SGHTA, CDR2 FQGNSA. The data stem from a study of cytomegalovirus exposure and HLA in healthy donors. Study-level background: When just under 400 donors were genotyped, about 86% of them were found to fall in the Caucasian-associated ancestry cluster. General study points: Among the CMV-associated chains, three were confirmed in vitro as specific for CMV antigens. The productive fraction for most TCR beta V segments was about 87% or about 30% in an earlier analysis. Highly shared variants forming one cluster were likely a sequencing artifact.

60 Vbeta and 13 Jbeta primers were used in PCR. Measured with immunoSEQ multiplex PCR; TCRdb has only the in-frame clones, and not every one. Among around 170,000 clones, about four fifths were seen once, and the ten largest hold around 2.5%. Source material: PBMCs. The TCR comes from a woman aged 45-60 years in good health and CMV-seropositive. The rearrangement joins TRBV7-2 to TRBJ2-1; 13 nucleotides match TRBD2. The CDR3: CASSPRTSGGWVQFF. In DNA, the CDR3 is TGTGCCAGCAGCCCACGGACTAGCGGGGGCTGGGTGCAGTTCTTC. Complete variable domain (other parts from reference TRBV7-2 and TRBJ2-1): GAGVSQSPSNKVTEKGKDVELRCDPISGHTALYWYRQSLGQGLEFLIYFQGNSAPDKSGLPSDRFSAERTGGSVSTLTIQRTQQEDSAVYLCASSPRTSGGWVQFFGPGTRLTVL.